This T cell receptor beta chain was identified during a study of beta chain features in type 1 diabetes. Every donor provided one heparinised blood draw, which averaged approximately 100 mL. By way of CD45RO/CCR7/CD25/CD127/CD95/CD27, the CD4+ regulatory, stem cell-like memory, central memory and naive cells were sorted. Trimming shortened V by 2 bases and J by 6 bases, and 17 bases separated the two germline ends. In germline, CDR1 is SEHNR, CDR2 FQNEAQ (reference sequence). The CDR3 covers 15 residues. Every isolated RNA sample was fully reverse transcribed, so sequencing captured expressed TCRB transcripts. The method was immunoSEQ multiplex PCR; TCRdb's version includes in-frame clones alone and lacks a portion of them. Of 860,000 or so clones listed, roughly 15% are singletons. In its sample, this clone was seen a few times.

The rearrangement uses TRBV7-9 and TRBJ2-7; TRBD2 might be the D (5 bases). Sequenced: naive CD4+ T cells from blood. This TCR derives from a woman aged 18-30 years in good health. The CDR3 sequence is CASSLRAPGAGEQYF. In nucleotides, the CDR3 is TGTGCCAGCAGCTTACGGGCCCCCGGTGCGGGCGAGCAGTACTTC.